Presented here are 5 T cell receptor beta chains from one specimen sequenced in a study of CD8+ T cells in alopecia areata. Sequencing templates came from extracted RNA that was reverse transcribed into cDNA. TCRdb keeps only in-frame clones here, not all; method: immunoSEQ multiplex PCR. The table shows under 300,000 clones, with around three fifths occurring only once. Treatment denoted: oral pan-JAK inhibitor, 5-10 mg twice daily. The sequences come from CD4+ T cells sorted from blood, collected at roughly week 52, from a patient treated with tofacitinib. These receptors came from a human donor with alopecia areata.

This chain uses TRBV9 with TRBJ1-1; D perhaps matches TRBD1 (6 bases). The germline V and J ends were trimmed by 0 bases and 5 bases, with 11 bases remaining between them. The CDR3 runs 14 residues. Per the germline V gene, CDR1 is SGDLS and CDR2 is YYNGEE. CDR3 region: CASSVVAGETEAFF. The CDR3 DNA follows: TGTGCCAGCAGCGTAGTCGCAGGGGAAACTGAAGCTTTCTTT.

The genes are TRBV7-3 and TRBJ2-7, with 10 bases matching TRBD1. The germline V gene encodes CDR1 SGHTA and CDR2 FQGTGA. Losses at the gene ends were 2 bases for V and 2 bases for J; bases not matched to a gene: 0. The CDR3 contains 14 residues. CDR3 protein: CASSLGQGAYEQYF. CDR3 nucleotide sequence: TGTGCCAGCAGCTTAGGACAGGGGGCCTACGAGCAGTACTTC.

The chain combines TRBV4-1 with TRBJ1-1; possibly TRBD1 for D (5 bases). The CDR3 spans 14 residues. The V gene's germline CDR1 is MGHRA and CDR2 YSYEKL. The V end was cut by 1 base, the J end by 5 bases, with 11 bases between. Written as DNA, the CDR3 is TGCGCCAGCAGCCAAGGAGGGGCGCGAACTGAAGCTTTCTTT. Amino acids: CASSQGGARTEAFF.

In this sample, this clone turned up a few times. The genes are TRBV5-6 and TRBJ1-1; TRBD1 might be the D (5 bases). Germline CDR1 is SGHDT and CDR2 is YYEEEE. V lost 0 bases and J 1 base, leaving 13 bases between the germline ends. The CDR3 runs 16 residues. The CDR3 DNA follows: TGTGCCAGCAGCTTGGAGGGTTGGGGACGGAACACTGAAGCTTTCTTT. It yields the protein CASSLEGWGRNTEAFF.

V and J are TRBV5-6 and TRBJ2-7; TRBD1 matches 7 bases. With V trimmed by 3 bases and J by 3 bases, 3 bases remained unmatched. Looked up from germline, CDR1 is SGHDT and CDR2 is YYEEEE. The CDR3 runs 13 residues. In DNA, the CDR3 is TGTGCCAGCAGCTCTACAGGGGTCTACGAGCAGTACTTC. It encodes CASSSTGVYEQYF.